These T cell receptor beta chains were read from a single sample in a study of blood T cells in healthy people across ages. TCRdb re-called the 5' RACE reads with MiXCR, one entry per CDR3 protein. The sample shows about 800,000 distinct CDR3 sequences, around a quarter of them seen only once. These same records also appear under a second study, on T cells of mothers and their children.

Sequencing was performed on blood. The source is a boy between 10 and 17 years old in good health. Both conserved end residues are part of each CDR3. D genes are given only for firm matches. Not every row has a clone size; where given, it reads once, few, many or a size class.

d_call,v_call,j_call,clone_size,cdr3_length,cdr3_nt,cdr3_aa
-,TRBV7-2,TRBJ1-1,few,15,TGTGCCAGCAGCCGTCGGGGGGGTGCGAACACTGATGCTTTCTTT,CASSRRGGANTDAFF
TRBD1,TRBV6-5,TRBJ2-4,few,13,TGTGCCAGCAGTTACGGACAGGGTGACATTCAGTACTTC,CASSYGQGDIQYF
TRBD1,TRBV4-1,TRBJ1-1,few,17,TGCGCCAGCAGCCTAGCTCCGGGACAGACCTCGGGCACTGAAGCTTTCTTT,CASSLAPGQTSGTEAFF
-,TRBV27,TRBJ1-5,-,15,TGTGCCAGCAGACAGGGATTGTATAGCAATCAGCCCCAGCATTTT,CASRQGLYSNQPQHF
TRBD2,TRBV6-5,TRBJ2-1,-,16,TGTGCCAGCAGTTACCTAGCGGGACGGGCTTACAATGAGCAATTCTTC,CASSYLAGRAYNEQFF
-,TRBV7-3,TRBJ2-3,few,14,TGTGCCAGCAGCTTAATGGGGCCGACAGATACGCAGTATTTT,CASSLMGPTDTQYF
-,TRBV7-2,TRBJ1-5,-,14,TGTGCCAGCAGCTTAGGACAGGACGATCAGCCCCAGCATTTT,CASSLGQDDQPQHF
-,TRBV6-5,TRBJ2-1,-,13,TGTGCCAGCAGTTACTCGGAGGGTAATGAGCAGTTCTTC,CASSYSEGNEQFF
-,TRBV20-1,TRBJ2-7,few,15,TGCAGTGCTAGAGATGGGGCCAGGAGCTCCTACGAGCAGTACTTC,CSARDGARSSYEQYF
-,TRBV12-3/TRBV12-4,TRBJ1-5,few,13,TGTGCCAGCAGTTTCGATTGGAATCAGCCCCAGCATTTT,CASSFDWNQPQHF
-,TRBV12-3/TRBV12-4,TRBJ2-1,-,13,TGTGCCAGCACAGTTTACGGGGGGCCCTTGCAGTTCTTC,CASTVYGGPLQFF
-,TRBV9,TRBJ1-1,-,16,TGTGCCAGCAGCGTAGGGGCAGCGGGGTGGGACACTGAAGCTTTCTTT,CASSVGAAGWDTEAFF